Shown below are 6 T cell receptor beta chains from a single sample sequenced in a study of blood T cells in healthy people across ages. Next came a second PCR, run for about 7 to 12 cycles, which used a sample-barcoded 5' primer along with a J-beta primer mix. TCRdb re-analysed the 5' RACE reads in MiXCR, keeping a single row per CDR3 protein. The sample consists of over 600,000 distinct CDR3 sequences, about 47% of them appearing once. Sequencing input: blood. The receptors were gathered from a man older than 75 in good health.

Comment on this clonotype: An end of the junction differs from the germline gene, which may be a read error. This rearrangement joins TRBV15 to TRBJ2-3; TRBD2 matches at 9 bases. Germline V gene sequence: CDR1 LNHNV, CDR2 YYDKDF (reference sequence). This CDR3 comprises 17 residues. CDR3 nucleotides: TGTGCCACCAGCAGCGGTCAACTAGCGGGTAGCACAGATATGCAGTATTTT. Protein sequence: CATSSGQLAGSTDMQYF.

This clonotype occurred a few times. V is TRBV4-3 and J is TRBJ2-1; weak D call: TRBD2 (6 bases). CDR1 and CDR2 from the germline V gene are LGHNA and YSLEER. Trimming left V 8 bases short and J 0 bases short, with 8 bases between. CDR3 length: 13 amino acids. CDR3 in DNA: TGCGCCAGCGGGACTGGCTCCTACAATGAGCAGTTCTTC. Translation gives CASGTGSYNEQFF.

V usage is TRBV10-3 and J usage is TRBJ1-1; TRBD1 agrees at 8 bases. Losses at the gene ends were 10 bases for V and 0 bases for J; bases not matched to a gene: 4. The CDR3 runs 13 residues. Germline-derived CDR1 and CDR2 are ENHRY and SYGVKD. This CDR3 reads CATKTGVNTEAFF. DNA for the CDR3: TGTGCCACAAAGACAGGGGTGAACACTGAAGCTTTCTTT.

This sequence joins TRBV28 and TRBJ2-7; D is ambiguous. This CDR3 is 12 amino acids long. Germline CDR1 reads MDHEN; CDR2 reads SYDVKM. V was clipped by 4 bases and J by 5 bases, with 9 bases between them. This CDR3 reads CASSSPGDEQYF. The CDR3 DNA reads TGTGCCAGCAGTTCCCCTGGGGACGAGCAGTACTTC.

The rearrangement links TRBV6-5 to TRBJ1-5, with D maybe TRBD1 (6 bases). Germline-derived CDR1 and CDR2 are MNHEY and SVGAGI. The CDR3 consists of 14 residues. The V end was cut by 7 bases, the J end by 0 bases, with 10 bases between. The CDR3 coding sequence is TGTGCCAGCAACGACAGGCATAGCAATCAGCCCCAGCATTTT. Translated: CASNDRHSNQPQHF.

V and J are TRBV10-3 and TRBJ2-1; 10 bases line up with TRBD2. V lost 10 bases to trimming and J lost 5 bases; unmatched junction nucleotides: 8. The CDR3 is made up of 14 amino acids. The germline gives CDR1 ENHRY, CDR2 SYGVKD. CDR3: CATLWTSGDNEQFF. CDR3 sequence (DNA): TGTGCCACATTATGGACTAGCGGCGACAATGAGCAGTTCTTC.